Listed here are 25 T cell receptor beta chains from one sample, sequenced in a study of blood T cell repertoires in COVID-19. Produced via immunoSEQ multiplex PCR; TCRdb's table is partial and in-frame only. The sample includes about 120,000 clones, 60% to 80% seen only once; the top ten take 1.5% to 2%. The sequenced sample consisted of peripheral blood. The receptors derive from a woman aged 65 to 85 with acute or convalescent COVID-19.

This clone was seen just once. The chain couples TRBV2 to TRBJ2-3; D might be TRBD2 (5 bases). Germline CDR1 and CDR2: SNHLY and FYNNEI. This CDR3 has 15 amino acids. V was trimmed by 4 bases and J by 2 bases, leaving 13 bases between them. This chain's CDR3 is CASSAAPRATDTQYF. As DNA, the CDR3 is TGTGCCAGCAGTGCGGCCCCGCGGGCCACAGATACGCAGTATTTT.

This clone was observed a handful of times. This chain links TRBV6-5 with TRBJ1-6; perhaps TRBD1 as D (6 bases). V shed 5 bases and J shed 10 bases, with 15 bases lying between them. Germline CDR1 is MNHEY and CDR2 is SVGAGI. The CDR3 is made up of 14 amino acids. For the CDR3, the DNA is TGTGCCAGCAGTCGGACAGTTCGACACTCACCCCTCCACTTT. Its protein product is CASSRTVRHSPLHF.

This clone occurred once. Here the CDR3 reads CASRETGGDNEQFF. For the CDR3, the DNA is TGTGCCAGCAGAGAGACGGGGGGGGACAATGAGCAGTTCTTC. V usage is TRBV2 and J usage is TRBJ2-1; 8 bases line up with TRBD2. The J segment lost 5 bases and the V segment lost 6 bases, leaving 6 bases of the junction unmatched. Per the germline V gene, CDR1 is SNHLY and CDR2 is FYNNEI. The CDR3 is 14 residues long.

This clone is classed as medium-sized. The genes are TRBV29-1 and TRBJ2-2, with 9 bases lining up with TRBD2. CDR1 and CDR2 from the germline V gene are SQVTM and ANQGSEA. The junction had 2 bases not matched to a gene; V was cut back by 1 base and J by 5 bases. The CDR3 consists of 14 residues. CDR3 region: CSVEGLAGTGELFF. In DNA form, the CDR3 reads TGCAGCGTTGAAGGGCTAGCGGGGACCGGGGAGCTGTTTTTT.

V is TRBV6-5 and J is TRBJ2-7; 8 bases align to TRBD2. Trimming at V came to 7 bases and at J to 2 bases, leaving 1 base not matched to a gene. CDR1 and CDR2 (germline): MNHEY, SVGAGI. The CDR3 extends over 12 amino acids. In DNA, the CDR3 is TGTGCCAGCAACGGGAGGGCCTACGAGCAGTACTTC. Translated, it gives CASNGRAYEQYF.

The chain recombines TRBV5-3 with TRBJ2-1; a possible D gene is TRBD2 (6 bases). TRBV5-3 is identified as an open reading frame with a role that is uncertain. CDR3 length: 14 residues. Trimming cost V 1 base and J 8 bases, with 13 bases left between them. The CDR3 DNA reads as TGTGCCAGAAGCTTGAACGGGAGACTCCATGAGCAGTTCTTC. Translation gives CARSLNGRLHEQFF.

The chain uses TRBV4-3 and TRBJ2-7; TRBD1 agrees at 9 bases. Germline CDR1 reads LGHNA; CDR2 reads YSLEER. The CDR3 contains 15 residues. V shed 3 bases, J shed 1 base, and the junction held 4 bases outside the gene matches. The CDR3 nucleotides are TGCGCCAGCAGCCATCACAGGGGGCTTTCCTACGAGCAGTACTTC. Amino acids: CASSHHRGLSYEQYF.

This rearrangement joins TRBV27 to TRBJ1-4; D unresolved. Germline assignment: CDR1 MNHEY and CDR2 SMNVEV (reference sequence). V dropped 0 bases and J dropped 7 bases, with 9 bases sitting between them. CDR3 length: 14 residues. The CDR3: CASSLSPGVEKLFF. CDR3 bases: TGTGCCAGCAGTTTATCCCCCGGGGTTGAAAAACTGTTTTTT.

The chain uses TRBV10-3 and TRBJ1-2; 8 bases are a match to TRBD1. There are 14 residues in the CDR3. Germline trimming cut 6 bases from V and 2 bases from J; bases unmatched to any gene: 5. The germline gives CDR1 ENHRY, CDR2 SYGVKD. Here the CDR3 reads CAIRTGTGNYGYTF. As DNA, the CDR3 is TGTGCCATCAGGACCGGGACAGGCAACTATGGCTACACCTTC.

This clone was picked up a small number of times. The chain links TRBV19 to TRBJ1-5; D is unclear. The CDR3 extends over 14 amino acids. Germline V gives CDR1 LNHDA, CDR2 SQIVND (reference sequence). V shed 8 bases and J shed 6 bases, with 17 bases lying between them. The CDR3 DNA reads as TGTGCCAGTGGCCCAGGTTTACAAGTTCAGCCCCAGCATTTT. It specifies CASGPGLQVQPQHF.

This chain uses TRBV11-2 with TRBJ1-6; D is unclear. The CDR3 consists of 20 residues. Trimming took 0 bases from V and 8 from J, leaving 26 bases between them. CDR1 and CDR2 from the germline V gene are SGHAT and FQNNGV. The CDR3 DNA follows: TGTGCCAGCAGCTTAGATTCGGGGATAGCTAATCGGGGAAATTATTCACCCCTCCACTTT. It codes for CASSLDSGIANRGNYSPLHF.

The chain carries TRBV10-3 and TRBJ1-1; 9 positions agree with TRBD1. CDR1 ENHRY and CDR2 SYGVKD come from the germline V gene. After removal of 4 bases from V and 1 base from J, the junction contained 10 bases not matched to a gene. This CDR3 comprises 17 residues. Here the CDR3 DNA reads TGTGCCATCAGTGTAGGGGGACAGGGTGGAACGAACACTGAAGCTTTCTTT. It is translated as CAISVGGQGGTNTEAFF.

V is TRBV19 and J is TRBJ1-1; 7 positions match TRBD1. The CDR3 is 15 amino acids. J was trimmed by 1 base and V by 5 bases; bases with no gene match: 7. Germline V gene data show CDR1 as LNHDA and CDR2 as SQIVND (reference sequence). The DNA for the CDR3 is TGTGCCAGTAGTCTCGGGACAGCTTCGAACACTGAAGCTTTCTTT. Residues: CASSLGTASNTEAFF.

J is TRBJ1-2 and V is TRBV11-2; 7 bases are shared with TRBD1. CDR1 and CDR2 (germline): SGHAT, FQNNGV. Trimming at V came to 5 bases and at J to 8 bases, leaving 17 bases not matched to a gene. CDR3 size: 16 residues. The CDR3 sequence: CASSPIKNMTGYGYTF. The CDR3 DNA is TGTGCCAGCAGCCCTATAAAAAACATGACAGGGTACGGCTACACCTTC. Full variable domain (outside the CDR3, taken from reference TRBV11-2 and TRBJ1-2): EAGVAQSPRYKIIEKRQSVAFWCNPISGHATLYWYQQILGQGPKLLIQFQNNGVVDDSQLPKDRFSAERLKGVDSTLKIQPAKLEDSAVYLCASSPIKNMTGYGYTFGSGTRLTVV.

The V gene is TRBV7-9, the J gene TRBJ1-1; D call uncertain. Germline V gene lookup returns CDR1 SEHNR and CDR2 FQNEAQ (reference sequence). This CDR3 is built from 13 residues. With 1 base removed from V and 3 bases from J, the gap between germline ends came to 6 bases. DNA for the CDR3: TGTGCCAGCAGCTTAGACGGTTACACTGAAGCTTTCTTT. Its translation is CASSLDGYTEAFF.

The CDR3 bases are TGTGCCAGTAGGAGGACAGGACAAGAGACCCAGTACTTC. This encodes CASRRTGQETQYF. This chain uses TRBV19 with TRBJ2-5, with TRBD1 matching over 7 bases. V gave up 6 bases and J gave up 2 bases; unmatched junction bases: 3. Germline CDR1 and CDR2: LNHDA and SQIVND (reference sequence). This CDR3 comprises 13 residues.

The genes are TRBV18 and TRBJ2-7; perhaps TRBD1 as D (6 bases). Per the germline V gene, CDR1 is KGHSH and CDR2 is LQKENI. The CDR3 has 14 residues. V lost 3 bases, J lost 3 bases, and 12 bases lay in between. The CDR3 loop is CASSPRQAYYEQYF. As DNA, the CDR3 is TGTGCCAGCTCACCTAGACAGGCCTACTACGAGCAGTACTTC.

V is TRBV21-1 and J is TRBJ2-4; the table's D call of TRBD1 was not tested on the DNA. TRBV21-1 is shown as a pseudogene. The CDR3 covers 18 residues. CDR3 coding DNA: TGTGCCAGCAGCAAAGGGGGCGCTAGGGGGACAGCCAAAAACATTCAGTACTTC. Protein sequence: CASSKGGARGTAKNIQYF.

This sequence joins TRBV4-1 and TRBJ2-3; 14 nucleotides agree with TRBD2. Trimming removed 0 bases from V and 8 bases from J; junction bases left unmatched: 7. This CDR3 is built from 17 residues. Germline V gene sequence: CDR1 MGHRA, CDR2 YSYEKL. Here the CDR3 reads CASSQDPTSGRGFTQYF. CDR3 DNA sequence: TGCGCCAGCAGCCAAGACCCGACTAGCGGGAGGGGATTTACGCAGTATTTT.

This clone was detected only a few times. This chain links TRBV2 with TRBJ1-6; D unclear. Trimming took off 8 bases at V and 5 bases at J, with 22 bases between the two ends. Germline CDR1 SNHLY, CDR2 FYNNEI. There are 17 residues in the CDR3. CDR3 DNA: TGTGCCAGCCGGGGTGAAGAGGGTTTGTATGATAATTCACCCCTCCACTTT. As protein: CASRGEEGLYDNSPLHF.

The chain carries TRBV15 and TRBJ1-2; TRBD1 is a possible D gene (5 bases). The CDR3 consists of 14 residues. V shed 0 bases and J shed 7 bases, with 12 bases lying between them. Germline assignment: CDR1 LNHNV and CDR2 YYDKDF (reference sequence). The CDR3 sequence: CATSRDKGSSGYTF. CDR3 nucleotides: TGTGCCACCAGCAGAGATAAGGGGTCGTCTGGCTACACCTTC.

The chain joins TRBV11-2 to TRBJ2-7, with D perhaps TRBD1 (5 bases). Trimming removed 2 bases at V and 0 bases at J, with 11 bases between. Germline CDR1 reads SGHAT; CDR2 reads FQNNGV. The CDR3 has 15 amino acids. The CDR3 DNA reads TGTGCCAGCAGCTTATATAGGGGCAGCTCCTACGAGCAGTACTTC. Translated, it gives CASSLYRGSSYEQYF.

The chain carries TRBV9 and TRBJ1-1; 7 nucleotides match TRBD1. CDR3 length: 15 residues. Germline CDR1 and CDR2: SGDLS and YYNGEE. With V trimmed by 3 bases and J by 8 bases, 13 bases remained unmatched. CDR3 residues: CASSDGPQTGKEAFF. CDR3 nucleotides: TGTGCCAGCAGCGATGGACCCCAGACAGGGAAGGAAGCTTTCTTT.

This clone was seen repeatedly, ten times or more. The chain employs TRBV9 and TRBJ1-2; no clear D. Looked up from germline, CDR1 is SGDLS and CDR2 is YYNGEE. The CDR3 has 14 amino acids. The V end was cut by 0 bases, the J end by 1 base, with 7 bases between. CDR3 in DNA: TGTGCCAGCAGCGTAGGTTCAGATAACTATGGCTACACCTTC. It specifies CASSVGSDNYGYTF.

V usage is TRBV30 and J usage is TRBJ2-1; D remains unclear. From germline, CDR1 is GTSNPN and CDR2 SVGIG (reference sequence). V was pared by 5 bases and J by 9 bases, with 11 bases between. CDR3 length: 11 amino acids. CDR3 coding DNA: TGTGCCTGGGAGTTTGCGTCTGAGCAGTTCTTC. It yields the protein CAWEFASEQFF.